These 28 T cell receptor beta chains were all obtained from the same sample, sequenced in a study of monozygotic twins with inflammatory bowel disease. Following a re-call of the 5' RACE reads, TCRdb has one entry per CDR3 protein and lacks DNA. This sample contains about 380,000 distinct CDR3 sequences. Sequencing was performed on blood. The origin of the receptors is a human donor with ulcerative colitis or Crohn's disease, or a healthy co-twin of an affected twin (not recorded which).

This chain links TRBV20-1 with TRBJ2-2; there is no DNA to check the TCRdb D call of TRBD1. Germline V gene sequence: CDR1 DFQATT, CDR2 SNEGSKA (reference sequence). This CDR3 is 15 amino acids long. The CDR3: CSASKQGASTGELFF.

This rearrangement joins TRBV5-1 to TRBJ2-3. The germline V gene encodes CDR1 SGHRS and CDR2 YFSETQ. There are 14 residues in the CDR3. CDR3 sequence reads: CASSGDWVGDTQYF. Looking up the rest from reference TRBV5-1 and TRBJ2-3 gives the full variable domain: KAGVTQTPRYLIKTRGQQVTLSCSPISGHRSVSWYQQTPGQGLQFLFEYFSETQRNKGNFPGRFSGRQFSNSRSEMNVSTLELGDSALYLCASSGDWVGDTQYFGPGTRLTVL.

This sequence joins TRBV19 and TRBJ1-1; TCRdb indicates TRBD1, and absent DNA this call remains unverified. The germline V gene encodes CDR1 LNHDA and CDR2 SQIVND (reference sequence). The CDR3 loop spans 17 amino acids. CDR3 residues: CASSISWDRGVNTEAFF.

The chain couples TRBV7-3 to TRBJ2-1; the TRBD1 assignment by TCRdb is unverifiable without DNA. CDR3 length equals 17 residues. Germline V gives CDR1 SGHTA, CDR2 FQGTGA. This chain's CDR3 is CASSLPGGGRRGDEQFF.

The rearrangement joins TRBV6-5 to TRBJ2-7; the D call from TCRdb, TRBD1, cannot be confirmed without DNA. The germline V gene has CDR1 MNHEY and CDR2 SVGAGI. This CDR3 spans 15 amino acids. The CDR3 region is CASSYSNQGTYEQYF.

The chain employs TRBV30 and TRBJ1-1; TCRdb reports TRBD1, a call that lacks DNA to check it against. Germline values: CDR1 GTSNPN, CDR2 SVGIG (reference sequence). The CDR3 extends over 14 amino acids. CDR3 sequence reads: CAWSGTGGNTEAFF.

The chain joins TRBV5-1 to TRBJ2-5; the D call of TRBD2 rests on TCRdb alone, since no DNA is present to check it. The germline CDR1 and CDR2 sequences are SGHRS and YFSETQ. This CDR3 has 15 residues. The chain's CDR3 is CASSMTSGGPETQYF.

CDR3 loop: CASSRFGLPSGANVLTF. V gene TRBV6-1 combines with J gene TRBJ2-6; TCRdb calls TRBD2, which cannot be checked without DNA. The germline V gene encodes CDR1 MNHNS and CDR2 SASEGT. The CDR3 spans 17 residues.

V and J are TRBV20-1 and TRBJ2-7; no DNA is available, so the TRBD1 call from TCRdb remains unchecked. The CDR3 consists of 19 residues. Germline CDR1 reads DFQATT; CDR2 reads SNEGSKA (reference sequence). The CDR3 spells CSAHPFAGAIQGGIYEQYF.

The V gene is TRBV7-2, the J gene TRBJ1-4. CDR1 is SGHTA, CDR2 FQGNSA, per germline. The CDR3 has 14 residues. The CDR3 loop is CASSPGLSVAKLFF.

This chain uses TRBV12-3 or TRBV12-4 with TRBJ2-1; the D call from TCRdb, TRBD2, cannot be confirmed without DNA. This CDR3 is 17 amino acids long. The CDR3 loop is CASSLLGGGSGGSEQFF.

The chain employs TRBV5-1 and TRBJ2-7; TCRdb selects TRBD1, and the lack of DNA leaves this call unchecked. CDR3 length: 18 residues. The V gene's germline CDR1 is SGHRS and CDR2 YFSETQ. This CDR3 is CASSRAPGQASSSYEQYF.

The chain joins TRBV7-2 to TRBJ1-2. The germline CDR1 and CDR2 sequences are SGHTA and FQGNSA. The CDR3 is 12 amino acids. This CDR3 reads CASSFSGHGYTF.

The chain combines TRBV7-2 with TRBJ2-4; TCRdb names TRBD1, which stays unverified in the absence of DNA. Germline V lookup: CDR1 SGHTA, CDR2 FQGNSA. This CDR3 contains 12 residues. CDR3 residues: CASSPPGVIQYF.

The rearrangement links TRBV7-2 to TRBJ2-7. The CDR3 length is 13 residues. Germline CDR1 SGHTA, CDR2 FQGNSA. The CDR3 region is CASSLPGIYEQYF.

The genes are TRBV12-3 or TRBV12-4 and TRBJ1-2; TCRdb selects TRBD1, and the lack of DNA leaves this call unchecked. This CDR3 is 11 amino acids long. The CDR3 sequence: CATRGAAGYTF.

This chain joins TRBV6-1 and TRBJ2-1; TCRdb returns TRBD1, unconfirmable since there is no DNA. The CDR3 is 15 amino acids. The germline V gene has CDR1 MNHNS and CDR2 SASEGT. The CDR3 reads CASRRTGGSNNEQFF.

The CDR3 spells CSARDRYRGKLLTDTQYF. The chain joins TRBV20-1 to TRBJ2-3; TCRdb outputs TRBD1, but without DNA this stays unchecked. Looked up from germline, CDR1 is DFQATT and CDR2 is SNEGSKA (reference sequence). This CDR3 has 18 residues.

The chain has TRBV20-1 and TRBJ1-5. The CDR3 has 12 amino acids. The germline V gene encodes CDR1 DFQATT and CDR2 SNEGSKA (reference sequence). This chain's CDR3 is CSAWEGAEPQHF.

This rearrangement joins TRBV5-1 to TRBJ2-3; TCRdb picks TRBD1, but there is no DNA to check that call. The CDR3 consists of 14 residues. Germline CDR1 SGHRS, CDR2 YFSETQ. The CDR3 is CASREQGASDTQYF.

The CDR3 is CASSWIQSGETQYF. The V and J genes are TRBV7-2 and TRBJ2-5. The CDR3 contains 14 residues. CDR1 and CDR2 (germline): SGHTA, FQGNSA.

J is TRBJ2-3 and V is TRBV5-1; there is no DNA to check the TCRdb D call of TRBD1. The CDR3 covers 17 residues. Germline V gene lookup returns CDR1 SGHRS and CDR2 YFSETQ. The CDR3 sequence is CASSPGVPASSTDTQYF.

CDR3 sequence reads: CAWSRGTDSNQPQHF. The V and J genes are TRBV30 and TRBJ1-5; TCRdb gives TRBD1 as the D gene, but with no DNA this cannot be confirmed. The CDR3 covers 15 residues. Germline assignment: CDR1 GTSNPN and CDR2 SVGIG (reference sequence).

This chain uses TRBV27 with TRBJ1-6. Germline CDR1 is MNHEY and CDR2 is SMNVEV (reference sequence). This CDR3 region has 16 residues. The chain's CDR3 is CASSLRDQSYNSPLHF.

The chain is built from TRBV21-1 and TRBJ2-7. TRBV21-1 is flagged as a pseudogene. The CDR3 loop spans 15 amino acids. This CDR3 reads CASSKVPDPTYEQYF.

The rearrangement uses TRBV5-4 and TRBJ2-1; the D gene TCRdb calls, TRBD2, cannot be checked with no DNA. This CDR3 region has 17 residues. CDR1 and CDR2 from the germline V gene are SGHNT and YYREEE (reference sequence). This CDR3 is CASSARRTSGGHNEQFF.

V is TRBV4-1 and J is TRBJ1-5; the D call of TRBD1 rests on TCRdb alone, since no DNA is present to check it. Looked up from germline, CDR1 is MGHRA and CDR2 is YSYEKL. This CDR3 region has 14 residues. The CDR3 sequence: CASSLPGVNQPQHF.

The chain has TRBV4-1 and TRBJ2-7. This CDR3 contains 13 residues. Germline CDR1 reads MGHRA; CDR2 reads YSYEKL. The CDR3 sequence is CASSQDWMERQYF.